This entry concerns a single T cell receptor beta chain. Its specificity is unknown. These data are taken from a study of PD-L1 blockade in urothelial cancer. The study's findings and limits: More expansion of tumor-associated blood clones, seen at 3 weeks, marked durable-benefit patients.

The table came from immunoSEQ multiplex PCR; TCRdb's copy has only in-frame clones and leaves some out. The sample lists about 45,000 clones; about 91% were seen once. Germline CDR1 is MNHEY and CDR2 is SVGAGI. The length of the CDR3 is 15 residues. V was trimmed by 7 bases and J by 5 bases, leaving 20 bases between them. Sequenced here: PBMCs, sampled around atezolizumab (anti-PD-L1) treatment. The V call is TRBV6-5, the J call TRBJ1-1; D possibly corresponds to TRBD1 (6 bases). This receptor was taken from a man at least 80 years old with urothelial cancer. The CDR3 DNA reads TGTGCCAGCATCAACCTTGAAGGGGGTTGGACTGAAGCTTTCTTT. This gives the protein CASINLEGGWTEAFF.